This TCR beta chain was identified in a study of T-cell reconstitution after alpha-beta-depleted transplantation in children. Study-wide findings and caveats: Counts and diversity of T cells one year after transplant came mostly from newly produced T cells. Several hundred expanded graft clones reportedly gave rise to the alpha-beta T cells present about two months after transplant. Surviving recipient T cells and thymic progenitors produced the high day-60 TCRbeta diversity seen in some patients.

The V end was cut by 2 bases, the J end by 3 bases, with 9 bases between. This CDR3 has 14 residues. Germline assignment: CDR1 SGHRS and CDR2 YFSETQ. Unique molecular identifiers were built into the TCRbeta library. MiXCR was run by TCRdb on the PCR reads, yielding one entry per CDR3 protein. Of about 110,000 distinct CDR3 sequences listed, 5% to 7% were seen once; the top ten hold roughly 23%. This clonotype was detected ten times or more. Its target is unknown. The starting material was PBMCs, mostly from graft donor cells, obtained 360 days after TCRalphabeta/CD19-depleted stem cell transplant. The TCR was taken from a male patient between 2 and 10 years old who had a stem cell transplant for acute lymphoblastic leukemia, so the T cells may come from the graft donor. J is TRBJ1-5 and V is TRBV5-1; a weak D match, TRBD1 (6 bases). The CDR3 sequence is CASSFGGANQPQHF. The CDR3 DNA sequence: TGCGCCAGCAGCTTTGGGGGGGCCAATCAGCCCCAGCATTTT.